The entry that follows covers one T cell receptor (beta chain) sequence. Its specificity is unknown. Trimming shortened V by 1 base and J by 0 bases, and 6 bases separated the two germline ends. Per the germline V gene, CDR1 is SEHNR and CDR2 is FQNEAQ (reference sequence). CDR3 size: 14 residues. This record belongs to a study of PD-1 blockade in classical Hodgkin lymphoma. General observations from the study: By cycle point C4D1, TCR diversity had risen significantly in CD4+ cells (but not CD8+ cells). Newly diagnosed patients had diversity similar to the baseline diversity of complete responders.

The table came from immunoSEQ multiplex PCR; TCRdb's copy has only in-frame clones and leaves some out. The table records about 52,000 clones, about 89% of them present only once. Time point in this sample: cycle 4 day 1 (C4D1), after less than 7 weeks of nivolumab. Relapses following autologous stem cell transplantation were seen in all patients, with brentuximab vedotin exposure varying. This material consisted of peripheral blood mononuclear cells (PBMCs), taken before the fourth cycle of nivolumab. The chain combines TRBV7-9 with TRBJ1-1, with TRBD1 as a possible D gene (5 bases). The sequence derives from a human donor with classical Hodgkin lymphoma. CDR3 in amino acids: CASSLGGVNTEAFF. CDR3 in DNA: TGTGCCAGCAGCTTAGGAGGGGTGAACACTGAAGCTTTCTTT. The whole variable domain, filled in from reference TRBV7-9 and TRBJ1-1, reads DTGVSQNPRHKITKRGQNVTFRCDPISEHNRLYWYRQTLGQGPEFLTYFQNEAQLEKSRLLSDRFSAERPKGSFSTLEIQRTEQGDSAMYLCASSLGGVNTEAFFGQGTRLTVV.